A single sample is the source of the 5 T cell receptor beta chains below, sequenced in a study of vaccination effects on CD4 cells after COVID-19. These receptors have no known antigen. ViraFEST used viral peptide pools to expand antigen-specific CD4+ T cells before sequencing. Culture proceeded for approximately 10 days, and CD4+ T cells were then isolated. As their vaccination, participants received two doses of either BNT162b2 or mRNA-1273. The table came from immunoSEQ multiplex PCR; TCRdb's copy has only in-frame clones and leaves some out. This sample yields around 22,000 clones, of which 70% to 80% are seen a single time; over 8% belongs to the top ten. The sample consisted of CD4+ T cells from PBMCs cultured with HCoV-229E spike peptides, taken after COVID-19 vaccination. These receptors were collected from a human donor who received a COVID-19 vaccine.

The V gene is TRBV7-8, the J gene TRBJ2-1, with D possibly TRBD2 on 5 matching bases. Per germline, CDR1 SGHVS and CDR2 FQNEAQ. The CDR3 is 13 amino acids. Between the trimmed V and J ends, which lost 5 bases and 5 bases, there was a span of 10 bases. The CDR3 nucleotides are TGTGCCAGCAGCCGTAGCGCAAACAATGAGCAGTTCTTC. Its translation: CASSRSANNEQFF. Full variable domain (rest looked up from reference TRBV7-8 and TRBJ2-1): GAGVSQSPRYKVAKRGQDVALRCDPISGHVSLFWYQQALGQGPEFLTYFQNEAQLDKSGLPSDRFFAERPEGSVSTLKIQRTQQEDSAVYLCASSRSANNEQFFGPGTRLTVL.

The chain joins TRBV6-5 to TRBJ1-1; D is unclear. The CDR3 runs to 15 residues. Germline CDR1 MNHEY, CDR2 SVGAGI. V was trimmed by 0 bases and J by 0 bases, leaving 8 bases between them. CDR3 region: CASSYSITLNTEAFF. CDR3 bases: TGTGCCAGCAGTTACTCGATCACACTGAACACTGAAGCTTTCTTT.

The rearrangement links TRBV5-1 to TRBJ2-5, with 7 bases matching TRBD2. Germline values: CDR1 SGHRS, CDR2 YFSETQ. Trimming removed 1 base from V and 5 bases from J; junction bases left unmatched: 5. This CDR3 contains 14 residues. The CDR3 reads CASSLSGVVETQYF. The CDR3 coding sequence is TGCGCCAGCAGCTTGAGCGGGGTGGTGGAGACCCAGTACTTC.

V and J are TRBV27 and TRBJ2-7, with D perhaps assigned TRBD1 or TRBD2 (5 bases each). The germline gives CDR1 MNHEY, CDR2 SMNVEV (reference sequence). CDR3 length: 15 amino acids. V dropped 5 bases and J dropped 7 bases, with 21 bases sitting between them. The CDR3 DNA follows: TGTGCCAGCAGTCCCCTCCCAGGGCCATCGGGGGAGCAGTACTTC. Residues: CASSPLPGPSGEQYF.

The chain joins TRBV27 to TRBJ1-6; the D gene is possibly TRBD1 (5 bases). The CDR3 spans 17 residues. The germline CDR1 and CDR2 sequences are MNHEY and SMNVEV (reference sequence). V gave up 1 base and J gave up 11 bases, with 21 bases separating them. The CDR3 is CASSLYRGRGSGPPLHF. CDR3 in DNA: TGTGCCAGCAGTTTATACAGAGGAAGAGGGTCGGGGCCACCCCTCCACTTT.